The 28 T cell receptor beta chains below all came from one sample that was sequenced in a study of T cells in tuberculosis. Libraries were prepared by immunoSEQ multiplex PCR; TCRdb keeps only in-frame clonotypes and omits some of them. The repertoire holds about 30,000 clones, roughly 95% seen once, with about 7.8% in the top ten. The sequencing sample was made of PBMCs. Receptor source: a donor aged 10 to 29 with latent tuberculosis or without tuberculosis infection.

The V gene is TRBV5-8, the J gene TRBJ2-3; 8 positions match TRBD2. The CDR3 covers 15 residues. Unmatched junction bases numbered 7, after V lost 4 bases and J lost 3 bases. Germline V lookup: CDR1 SGHTS, CDR2 YDEGEE. The CDR3 sequence: CASSRSGSPTDTQYF. CDR3 in DNA: TGTGCCAGCAGCCGAAGCGGGAGTCCTACAGATACGCAGTATTTT. The whole variable domain, filled in from reference TRBV5-8 and TRBJ2-3, reads EAGVTQSPTHLIKTRGQQATLRCSPISGHTSVYWYQQALGLGLQFLLWYDEGEERNRGNFPPRFSGRQFPNYSSELNVNALELEDSALYLCASSRSGSPTDTQYFGPGTRLTVL.

With respect to this clone: One end of the junction does not line up with germline, which may come from a read error. V gene TRBV5-4 combines with J gene TRBJ2-1, with 7 positions matching TRBD1. Germline CDR1 SGHNT, CDR2 YYREEE (reference sequence). There are 15 residues in the CDR3. This CDR3 reads CASSPGTASSNEQFF. CDR3 bases: TGTGCCAGCAGCCCCGGGACAGCCTCCTCCAATGAGCAGTTCTTC.

The chain uses TRBV2 and TRBJ2-5; 12 nucleotides line up with TRBD2. The J segment lost 5 bases and the V segment lost 7 bases, leaving 8 bases of the junction unmatched. The CDR3 covers 15 residues. Germline values: CDR1 SNHLY, CDR2 FYNNEI. The CDR3 loop reads CASTRLAGARETQYF. The CDR3 DNA is TGTGCCAGCACACGACTAGCGGGAGCCCGGGAGACCCAGTACTTC.

This chain links TRBV11-2 with TRBJ1-4; no clear D. The CDR3 covers 14 residues. Trimming left V 1 base short and J 3 bases short, with 6 bases between. Per germline, CDR1 SGHAT and CDR2 FQNNGV. In DNA form, the CDR3 reads TGTGCCAGCAGCTTAGTCGGTTCTAATGAAAAACTGTTTTTT. Protein sequence: CASSLVGSNEKLFF.

The rearrangement uses TRBV4-1 and TRBJ1-3, with D unresolved. Germline CDR1 MGHRA, CDR2 YSYEKL. The CDR3 contains 15 residues. V lost 0 bases and J 5 bases, leaving 11 bases between the germline ends. The CDR3 region is CASSQDWLTRNTIYF. The DNA for the CDR3 is TGCGCCAGCAGCCAAGATTGGCTCACACGAAACACCATATATTTT.

V gene TRBV29-1 combines with J gene TRBJ1-2, with D possibly being TRBD1 (5 bases). The germline CDR1 and CDR2 sequences are SQVTM and ANQGSEA. This CDR3 spans 12 amino acids. Trimming removed 5 bases at V and 6 bases at J, with 13 bases between. The CDR3 sequence: CSVLDGGDGYTF. CDR3 in DNA: TGCAGCGTTTTGGACGGAGGGGATGGCTACACCTTC.

This chain links TRBV28 with TRBJ1-1; TRBD1 might be the D (6 bases). Trimming left V 2 bases short and J 10 bases short, with 11 bases between. CDR1 and CDR2 (germline): MDHEN, SYDVKM. The CDR3 sequence is 12 residues long. The CDR3 reads CASSLRAGVAFF. CDR3 in DNA: TGTGCCAGCAGTTTACGAGCAGGGGTAGCTTTCTTT.

The V gene is TRBV30, the J gene TRBJ1-5, with TRBD1 matching 7 bases. The CDR3 extends over 15 amino acids. Losses at the gene ends were 1 base for V and 3 bases for J; bases not matched to a gene: 6. CDR1 and CDR2 (germline): GTSNPN, SVGIG (reference sequence). The CDR3 is CAWSGRTGDNQPQHF. The CDR3 DNA sequence: TGTGCCTGGAGTGGTCGGACAGGAGACAATCAGCCCCAGCATTTT.

In this sample, this clone is medium-sized. The chain couples TRBV7-9 to TRBJ2-7; 10 positions agree with TRBD1. This CDR3 is 14 amino acids long. J lost 3 bases, V lost 6 bases, and 5 bases had no gene match. Germline assignment: CDR1 SEHNR and CDR2 FQNEAQ (reference sequence). The CDR3 bases are TGTGCCAGCAGGCGACAGGGGGCCGACTACGAGCAGTACTTC. This sequence encodes CASRRQGADYEQYF.

This clone is a singleton in its sample. The rearrangement uses TRBV27 and TRBJ1-5, with D perhaps TRBD1 (5 bases). Between the trimmed V and J ends, which lost 1 base and 7 bases, there was a span of 11 bases. This CDR3 contains 14 residues. Germline CDR1 reads MNHEY; CDR2 reads SMNVEV (reference sequence). In DNA, the CDR3 is TGTGCCAGCAGTTTATACGGGGGACGGCAGCCCCAGCATTTT. It yields the protein CASSLYGGRQPQHF.

The chain couples TRBV10-1 to TRBJ2-2, with 10 positions matching TRBD1. Germline V CDR1 and CDR2: WNHNN, SYGVQD (reference sequence). The junction had 3 bases not matched to a gene; V was cut back by 6 bases and J by 5 bases. The CDR3 contains 14 residues. The CDR3 loop reads CASSDRGRTGELFF. In DNA, the CDR3 is TGCGCCAGCAGCGACAGGGGGCGAACCGGGGAGCTGTTTTTT.

The chain combines TRBV10-1 with TRBJ1-4; perhaps TRBD1 as D (5 bases). Germline CDR1 and CDR2: WNHNN and SYGVQD (reference sequence). This CDR3 has 18 residues. V was pared by 0 bases and J by 8 bases, with 22 bases between. CDR3 sequence (DNA): TGCGCCAGCAGTGAGTCCAGGCGGAATGGCCGGTCAGGGGAAAAACTGTTTTTT. Residues: CASSESRRNGRSGEKLFF.

The gene calls are TRBV5-1 and TRBJ2-7; 7 bases line up with TRBD2. The CDR3 covers 13 residues. V lost 4 bases to trimming and J lost 5 bases; unmatched junction nucleotides: 6. Per germline, CDR1 SGHRS and CDR2 YFSETQ. The CDR3, as DNA: TGCGCCAGCAGCCGGCGGGAGCTCGACGAGCAGTACTTC. Translating gives CASSRRELDEQYF.

This clone came up once. The V call is TRBV11-3, the J call TRBJ2-3; TRBD1 matches at 9 bases. Per germline, CDR1 SGHNT and CDR2 YENEEA. V was pared by 5 bases and J by 7 bases, with 10 bases of the junction left unmatched. The CDR3 length is 15 residues. Written as DNA, the CDR3 is TGTGCCAGCAGCCAAGGGACAGGGTGGGCGAATACGCAGTATTTT. Translation gives CASSQGTGWANTQYF.

Within the sample, this clone is medium-sized. The chain employs TRBV6-1 and TRBJ2-7, with a possible D match to TRBD1 (5 bases). The V end was cut by 3 bases, the J end by 0 bases, with 15 bases between. Germline V gene data show CDR1 as MNHNS and CDR2 as SASEGT. This CDR3 comprises 16 residues. The CDR3 coding sequence is TGTGCCAGCAGTGACCGAGGAAGGGGAATCTCCTACGAGCAGTACTTC. Residues: CASSDRGRGISYEQYF.

CDR3 nucleotides: TGTGCCAGCAGCTCGGACAGGGGGCTGAGTGGCTACACCTTC. It translates to CASSSDRGLSGYTF. The chain recombines TRBV7-2 with TRBJ1-2, with TRBD1 matching over 11 bases. The CDR3 sequence is 14 residues long. V was pared by 4 bases and J by 7 bases, with 5 bases of the junction left unmatched. Germline V lookup: CDR1 SGHTA, CDR2 FQGNSA.

The V call is TRBV21-1, the J call TRBJ1-5; TRBD1 is taken as the D call from the table, unchecked against the DNA. TRBV21-1 is deemed a pseudogene. The CDR3 spans 15 residues. The CDR3 sequence: CASSLRTGENQPQHF. The CDR3 nucleotides read TGTGCCAGCAGCCTTCGGACAGGGGAAAATCAGCCCCAGCATTTT.

The V and J genes are TRBV19 and TRBJ2-3, with D possibly being TRBD1 (6 bases). The CDR3 has 14 amino acids. Germline CDR1 LNHDA, CDR2 SQIVND (reference sequence). With 5 bases removed from V and 4 bases from J, the gap between germline ends came to 13 bases. Here the CDR3 reads CASSHRVGADTQYF. DNA of the CDR3: TGTGCCAGTAGTCACAGGGTTGGTGCAGATACGCAGTATTTT.

The chain is built from TRBV5-4 and TRBJ2-7; 9 bases are a match to TRBD2. CDR1 and CDR2 (germline): SGHNT, YYREEE (reference sequence). The CDR3 is made up of 18 amino acids. V trimming: 0 bases; J trimming: 4 bases; junction bases outside the gene matches: 14. CDR3 DNA: TGTGCCAGCAGCTTGGCCAAGCCGGGGGTTACTAGCGGGTACGAGCAGTACTTC. Its protein product is CASSLAKPGVTSGYEQYF.

The genes are TRBV10-3 and TRBJ2-1; 8 positions agree with TRBD2. The length of the CDR3 is 13 residues. From germline, CDR1 is ENHRY and CDR2 SYGVKD. After removal of 11 bases from V and 5 bases from J, the junction contained 8 bases not matched to a gene. Written as DNA, the CDR3 is TGTGCCGCCGGGACTAGTTACCACAATGAGCAGTTCTTC. It translates to CAAGTSYHNEQFF.

The chain carries TRBV5-1 and TRBJ2-1; 8 bases align to TRBD1. Germline CDR1 reads SGHRS; CDR2 reads YFSETQ. The CDR3 sequence is 15 residues long. Losses at the gene ends were 4 bases for V and 1 base for J; bases not matched to a gene: 4. The CDR3 nucleotides are TGCGCCAGCAGCCTGGGACAGGTGTCCTACAATGAGCAGTTCTTC. It specifies CASSLGQVSYNEQFF.

The chain employs TRBV6-1 and TRBJ2-3, with a possible D match to TRBD2 (5 bases). CDR3 length: 14 amino acids. V lost 3 bases and J lost 5, with 12 bases in between. Germline CDR1 reads MNHNS; CDR2 reads SASEGT. In DNA form, the CDR3 reads TGTGCCAGCAGTGATCGGGGTTGGGAAGATACGCAGTATTTT. Amino acid sequence: CASSDRGWEDTQYF.

The chain carries TRBV6-6 and TRBJ1-4; possibly TRBD1 for D (6 bases). This CDR3 has 11 amino acids. Trimming removed 6 bases from V and 8 bases from J, with 7 bases in between. The germline gives CDR1 MNHNY, CDR2 SVGAGI (reference sequence). In DNA, the CDR3 is TGTGCCAGCAGCCAGGGGGAAAAACTGTTTTTT. Translation: CASSQGEKLFF.

J is TRBJ2-7 and V is TRBV25-1, with 9 bases fitting TRBD1. The CDR3 is made up of 17 amino acids. Trimming took 3 bases from V and 1 from J; bases not matched to a gene: 10. Germline V gene data show CDR1 as MGHDK and CDR2 as SYGVNS. In DNA form, the CDR3 reads TGTGCCAGCAGTGAGCTAGGACAGGGGAAGAATTCCTACGAGCAGTACTTC. Translation: CASSELGQGKNSYEQYF.

The chain is built from TRBV6-5 and TRBJ1-2, with 7 bases aligning to TRBD1. Germline CDR1 MNHEY, CDR2 SVGAGI. V was clipped by 10 bases and J by 7 bases; unmatched bases: 9. This CDR3 region has 12 residues. CDR3 bases: TGTGCCACCCGGAGGGGGCGCGGTGGCTACACCTTC. Its protein is CATRRGRGGYTF.

This rearrangement joins TRBV23-1 to TRBJ2-5; D is unclear. TRBV23-1 belongs to the ORF category, with a function that is uncertain. The CDR3 runs 13 residues. The V and J ends lost 0 bases and 5 bases respectively, with 7 bases between them. CDR3 sequence reads: CASSQSPRETQYF. CDR3 nucleotides: TGCGCCAGCAGTCAATCCCCGAGGGAGACCCAGTACTTC.

This chain links TRBV4-2 with TRBJ2-3, with 11 bases aligning to TRBD2. Germline V lookup: CDR1 LGHNA, CDR2 YNFKEQ. CDR3 length equals 17 residues. After removal of 0 bases from V and 3 bases from J, the junction contained 5 bases not matched to a gene. CDR3 sequence (DNA): TGTGCCAGCAGCCAAGATGGGCTAGCGGGAGGTACAGATACGCAGTATTTT. It encodes CASSQDGLAGGTDTQYF.

The chain carries TRBV29-1 and TRBJ2-7, with D possibly matching TRBD2 (6 bases). The CDR3 spans 11 residues. Germline CDR1 SQVTM, CDR2 ANQGSEA. Deletions cut 3 bases from V and 6 bases from J, with 9 bases between. CDR3 in DNA: TGCAGCGTTGACTCGGGAGTCGAGCAGTACTTC. This sequence encodes CSVDSGVEQYF.